Below, 17 T cell receptor beta chains from the same sample are listed, as sequenced in a study of blood T cell repertoires in COVID-19. The protocol was immunoSEQ multiplex PCR, while the TCRdb copy is restricted to in-frame clones and leaves out a portion. The data show 140,000 to 150,000 clones, 85% to 90% seen once. Sequenced sample: peripheral blood. All receptors come from a man of 80 years or more with acute or convalescent COVID-19.

The CDR3 sequence: CASSPPPSGGLGYTF. As DNA, the CDR3 is TGTGCCAGCAGCCCTCCCCCGAGCGGGGGGCTTGGCTACACCTTC. The V gene is TRBV9, the J gene TRBJ1-2, with D perhaps TRBD1 (6 bases). CDR1 SGDLS and CDR2 YYNGEE come from the germline V gene. V lost 4 bases and J 7 bases, leaving 20 bases between the germline ends. The CDR3 is made up of 15 amino acids. Variable domain in full (rest from reference TRBV9 and TRBJ1-2): DSGVTQTPKHLITATGQRVTLRCSPRSGDLSVYWYQQSLDQGLQFLIQYYNGEERAKGNILERFSAQQFPDLHSELNLSSLELGDSALYFCASSPPPSGGLGYTFGSGTRLTVV.

V and J are TRBV11-2 and TRBJ2-7, with D possibly matching TRBD1 (6 bases). Trimming shortened V by 6 bases and J by 1 base, and 10 bases separated the two germline ends. Germline V gives CDR1 SGHAT, CDR2 FQNNGV. The CDR3 is 13 amino acids. CDR3 region: CASRPTGSYEQYF. For the CDR3, the DNA is TGTGCCAGCAGACCGACAGGTTCCTACGAGCAGTACTTC.

V is TRBV4-1 and J is TRBJ2-3, with 10 bases lining up with TRBD2. This CDR3 region has 17 residues. Germline assignment: CDR1 MGHRA and CDR2 YSYEKL. The trim removed 2 bases at V and 2 bases at J, leaving 7 bases unmatched. CDR3 in DNA: TGCGCCAGCAGCCAAAACCCTAGCGGGAGCCTCACAGATACGCAGTATTTT. It yields the protein CASSQNPSGSLTDTQYF.

The gene calls are TRBV28 and TRBJ1-4, with TRBD1 as a possible D gene (5 bases). From germline, CDR1 is MDHEN and CDR2 SYDVKM. V was pared by 3 bases and J by 7 bases, with 18 bases between. The CDR3 consists of 16 residues. The CDR3 nucleotides read TGTGCCAGCAGTTTCGGTCTGACAGCCACCGGTGAAAAACTGTTTTTT. Residues: CASSFGLTATGEKLFF.

V gene TRBV28 combines with J gene TRBJ2-1; 10 nucleotides match TRBD2. J gave up 8 bases and V 5 bases, and 12 bases lay outside the gene matches. CDR1 is MDHEN and CDR2 is SYDVKM in the germline V gene. The CDR3 is 16 residues long. The CDR3 region is CASSLGASGSRYEQFF. CDR3 coding DNA: TGTGCCAGCAGTCTGGGAGCTAGCGGGAGCCGATATGAGCAGTTCTTC.

The chain carries TRBV11-3 and TRBJ1-1, with D possibly TRBD1 on 5 matching bases. Germline V gene lookup returns CDR1 SGHNT and CDR2 YENEEA. The CDR3 consists of 13 residues. V shed 4 bases and J shed 5 bases, with 11 bases lying between them. This chain's CDR3 is CASSSGSGTEAFF. In nucleotides, the CDR3 is TGTGCCAGCAGCTCAGGGTCAGGGACTGAAGCTTTCTTT. The variable domain in full, completed from reference TRBV11-3 and TRBJ1-1, reads EAGVVQSPRYKIIEKKQPVAFWCNPISGHNTLYWYLQNLGQGPELLIRYENEEAVDDSQLPKDRFSAERLKGVDSTLKIQPAELGDSAVYLCASSSGSGTEAFFGQGTRLTVV.

In DNA, the CDR3 is TGTGCCAGTAGAGGATTGGGCATCGCGACCAGCTCTGGAAACACCATATATTTT. This codes for CASRGLGIATSSGNTIYF. This chain links TRBV19 with TRBJ1-3; no clear D gene. Trimming cost V 6 bases and J 0 bases, with 21 bases left between them. CDR1 is LNHDA, CDR2 SQIVND, per germline (reference sequence). The CDR3 is made up of 18 amino acids.

The rearrangement uses TRBV28 and TRBJ1-1; D is possibly TRBD1 (6 bases). There are 14 residues in the CDR3. Trimming cost V 5 bases and J 1 base, with 11 bases left between them. CDR1 MDHEN and CDR2 SYDVKM come from the germline V gene. The CDR3: CASSPADRNTEAFF. For the CDR3, the DNA is TGTGCCAGCAGTCCCGCGGACAGGAACACTGAAGCTTTCTTT.

V gene TRBV12-3 or TRBV12-4 combines with J gene TRBJ2-2; D might be TRBD2 (6 bases). CDR3 length equals 13 residues. V dropped 6 bases and J dropped 4 bases, with 9 bases sitting between them. CDR3 DNA: TGTGCCAGCAGGTGGCGGGGCACCGGGGAGCTGTTTTTT. Translated, it gives CASRWRGTGELFF.

V usage is TRBV28 and J usage is TRBJ2-1; 12 bases are shared with TRBD2. Germline trimming cut 5 bases from V and 7 bases from J; bases unmatched to any gene: 12. CDR1 and CDR2 from the germline V gene are MDHEN and SYDVKM. The CDR3 is 17 amino acids. The CDR3 is CASSPPRSGLAGNEQFF. CDR3 nucleotide sequence: TGTGCCAGCAGTCCCCCCCGATCTGGACTAGCGGGGAATGAGCAGTTCTTC. Complete variable domain (other parts from reference TRBV28 and TRBJ2-1): DVKVTQSSRYLVKRTGEKVFLECVQDMDHENMFWYRQDPGLGLRLIYFSYDVKMKEKGDIPEGYSVSREKKERFSLILESASTNQTSMYLCASSPPRSGLAGNEQFFGPGTRLTVL.

The V gene is TRBV5-1, the J gene TRBJ2-1; 7 bases map to TRBD2. This CDR3 has 15 amino acids. Germline CDR1 and CDR2: SGHRS and YFSETQ. J lost 5 bases, V lost 1 base, and 6 bases had no gene match. CDR3 in amino acids: CASSLNGRLDNEQFF. For the CDR3, the DNA is TGCGCCAGCAGCTTGAACGGGAGGTTAGACAATGAGCAGTTCTTC.

V gene TRBV27 combines with J gene TRBJ1-1; perhaps TRBD1 as D (6 bases). V gave up 3 bases and J gave up 4 bases, with 15 bases separating them. Germline assignment: CDR1 MNHEY and CDR2 SMNVEV (reference sequence). This CDR3 region has 15 residues. The CDR3, as DNA: TGTGCCAGCAGTTTTTTCGGAGCCAGGGGCACTGAAGCTTTCTTT. Translating it yields CASSFFGARGTEAFF.

The rearrangement uses TRBV4-2 and TRBJ1-2; TRBD1 is a possible D gene (5 bases). Germline V gene lookup returns CDR1 LGHNA and CDR2 YNFKEQ. This CDR3 is built from 15 residues. V dropped 0 bases and J dropped 2 bases, with 10 bases sitting between them. The CDR3 region is CASSQDRPGNYGYTF. The CDR3 DNA sequence: TGTGCCAGCAGCCAAGATCGTCCAGGGAACTATGGCTACACCTTC.

The J gene is TRBJ2-3, the V gene TRBV2; 8 bases agree with TRBD2. CDR3 size: 16 residues. Germline trimming cut 2 bases from V and 0 bases from J; bases unmatched to any gene: 4. The germline V gene has CDR1 SNHLY and CDR2 FYNNEI. CDR3 in DNA: TGTGCCAGCAGTGAACGGCGGGGGGCTAGCACAGATACGCAGTATTTT. Amino acid sequence: CASSERRGASTDTQYF.

This chain uses TRBV5-6 with TRBJ2-7; D remains ambiguous. In germline, CDR1 is SGHDT, CDR2 YYEEEE. The CDR3 contains 13 residues. Between the trimmed V and J ends, which lost 3 bases and 8 bases, there was a span of 15 bases. The CDR3 spells CASSSYPEDQQYF. The CDR3 coding sequence is TGTGCCAGCAGCTCCTACCCAGAGGATCAGCAGTACTTC. The full variable domain, rest sourced from reference TRBV5-6 and TRBJ2-7, is DAGVTQSPTHLIKTRGQQVTLRCSPKSGHDTVSWYQQALGQGPQFIFQYYEEEERQRGNFPDRFSGHQFPNYSSELNVNALLLGDSALYLCASSSYPEDQQYFGPGTRLTVT.

A word on this clone: Other DNA sequences in the sample encode the same CDR3. The rearrangement uses TRBV3-1 (or the pseudogene TRBV3-2) and TRBJ1-5, with 8 bases matching TRBD1. The V gene end was trimmed by 4 bases and the J gene end by 4 bases; junction bases not matched to a gene: 3. CDR3 length: 14 amino acids. Germline V gene lookup returns CDR1 LGHDT and CDR2 YNNKEL (reference sequence). The CDR3 spells CASSLTGVNQPQHF. For the CDR3, the DNA is TGTGCCAGCAGCCTGACAGGGGTTAATCAGCCCCAGCATTTT.

This clone came up a few times. The rearrangement links TRBV9 to TRBJ2-3; D gene unclear. The CDR3 contains 15 residues. V was cut by 0 bases and J by 3 bases, with 11 bases left in between. CDR1 SGDLS and CDR2 YYNGEE come from the germline V gene. CDR3 sequence reads: CASSVVSFGTDTQYF. CDR3 nucleotides: TGTGCCAGCAGCGTAGTCTCGTTCGGGACAGATACGCAGTATTTT.